Below, 3 T cell receptor beta chains from the same sample are listed, as sequenced in a study of cytomegalovirus exposure and HLA in healthy donors. PCR used 60 Vbeta primers and 13 Jbeta primers. Produced via immunoSEQ multiplex PCR; TCRdb's table is partial and in-frame only. The sample lists roughly 220,000 clones; 70% to 90% were seen once. The specimen was PBMCs. These receptors were collected from a man aged 25 to 40 in good health and CMV-seronegative.

There are a few counts of this clone. The rearrangement joins TRBV15 to TRBJ1-4; no clear D. CDR1 is LNHNV and CDR2 is YYDKDF in the germline V gene (reference sequence). The CDR3 has 16 residues. V dropped 3 bases and J dropped 0 bases, with 11 bases sitting between them. This CDR3 reads CATSRGGGATNEKLFF. The CDR3 DNA reads TGTGCCACCAGCAGGGGAGGAGGTGCAACTAATGAAAAACTGTTTTTT.

This rearrangement joins TRBV28 to TRBJ1-1; D not certain. The CDR3 is 14 amino acids. V lost 5 bases to trimming and J lost 0 bases, with 10 bases between them. Germline values: CDR1 MDHEN, CDR2 SYDVKM. The CDR3 is CASSGGFLNTEAFF. The DNA of the CDR3 is TGTGCCAGCAGTGGAGGCTTTTTGAACACTGAAGCTTTCTTT. Looking up the rest from reference TRBV28 and TRBJ1-1 gives the full variable domain: DVKVTQSSRYLVKRTGEKVFLECVQDMDHENMFWYRQDPGLGLRLIYFSYDVKMKEKGDIPEGYSVSREKKERFSLILESASTNQTSMYLCASSGGFLNTEAFFGQGTRLTVV.

The chain uses TRBV11-2 and TRBJ1-1; 7 nucleotides agree with TRBD1. There are 13 residues in the CDR3. V lost 5 bases, J lost 5 bases, and 5 bases stayed unmatched. Germline CDR1 SGHAT, CDR2 FQNNGV. Here the CDR3 DNA reads TGTGCCAGCAGCCCCAGGGGGGAGACTGAAGCTTTCTTT. This sequence encodes CASSPRGETEAFF.